These T cell receptor beta chains were read from a single sample in a study of T-cell memory formation after mild COVID-19. Via MiXCR, TCRdb re-called the 5' RACE reads, giving one row per CDR3 protein. The table records nearly 350,000 distinct CDR3 sequences, 13% of them present only once. Sequenced input: PBMCs or a T cell subset sorted from them (not recorded which). These receptors came from a man between 18 and 29 years old who had mild COVID-19 (a few samples of this study predate the infection). Cell type and time point are not known. Each CDR3 is given with its conserved first and last residue. The D gene is left open where the match is weak. Size values are once, few and many counts, or a class for expanded clones, and some rows have none.

clone size | D gene | J gene | V gene | CDR3 protein | CDR3 DNA
many | NA | TRBJ2-2 | TRBV7-8 | CASISPEGANTGELFF | TGTGCCAGCATCTCCCCCGAGGGAGCGAACACCGGGGAGCTGTTTTTT
few | NA | TRBJ1-2 | TRBV5-1 | CASSVDRNYGYTF | TGCGCCAGCAGCGTGGACAGAAACTATGGCTACACCTTC
few | TRBD1 | TRBJ2-7 | TRBV12-3/TRBV12-4 | CASTPTGGHLGPYF | TGTGCCAGCACCCCGACAGGGGGCCACCTTGGCCCGTACTTC
few | NA | TRBJ2-5 | TRBV4-1 | CASSQAYPYGDFETQYF | TGCGCCAGCAGCCAAGCGTACCCTTACGGTGATTTTGAGACCCAGTACTTC
NA | NA | TRBJ1-5 | TRBV10-3 | CAIRGRVNQPQHF | TGTGCCATCAGGGGTCGCGTCAATCAGCCCCAGCATTTT
NA | NA | TRBJ1-2 | TRBV5-1 | CASSEGMDGYTF | TGCGCCAGCAGCGAGGGAATGGATGGCTACACCTTC
few | NA | TRBJ2-7 | TRBV5-1 | CASSLDASDYEQYF | TGCGCCAGCAGCTTGGACGCCAGCGACTACGAGCAGTACTTC
NA | NA | TRBJ2-1 | TRBV6-4 | CASSEDNVNEQFF | TGTGCCAGCAGTGAGGACAACGTAAATGAGCAGTTCTTC
many | TRBD2 | TRBJ2-7 | TRBV3-1 | CASSQASGSYEQYF | TGTGCCAGCAGCCAAGCTAGCGGCTCCTACGAGCAGTACTTC
few | NA | TRBJ1-6 | TRBV6-5 | CASYGGYSPLHF | TGTGCCAGCTACGGAGGGTACTCACCCCTCCACTTT
few | NA | TRBJ2-5 | TRBV7-2 | CASSLSMGGETQYF | TGTGCCAGCAGCTTAAGTATGGGGGGAGAGACCCAGTACTTC
few | TRBD1 | TRBJ1-5 | TRBV28 | CARNAGGAQPQHF | TGTGCCAGAAACGCAGGGGGTGCTCAGCCCCAGCATTTT
many | NA | TRBJ2-1 | TRBV3-1 | CASSQGSGFEQFF | TGTGCCAGCAGCCAGGGATCGGGCTTTGAGCAGTTCTTC
NA | NA | TRBJ1-4 | TRBV24-1 | CATSDSGGGAEKLFF | TGTGCCACCAGTGATTCCGGTGGGGGGGCTGAAAAACTGTTTTTT
NA | NA | TRBJ1-2 | TRBV5-6 | CASSSVQGPYGYTF | TGTGCCAGCAGCTCCGTACAGGGCCCGTATGGCTACACCTTC
few | TRBD1 | TRBJ1-2 | TRBV7-9 | CASSGTGTKYTF | TGTGCCAGCAGTGGGACAGGGACCAAGTACACCTTC